This T cell receptor beta chain originates from a study of cytomegalovirus exposure and HLA in healthy donors. The study's findings and limits: Owing to their indistinguishability, certain V segments, notably TRBV6-2 and TRBV6-3, were excluded.

This CDR3 comprises 15 residues. The germline gives CDR1 MNHNS, CDR2 SASEGT. The J segment lost 2 bases and the V segment lost 3 bases, leaving 7 bases of the junction unmatched. To note about this clone: Antigen specificity is unknown.

PCR involved 60 Vbeta and 13 Jbeta primers. Clones were sequenced by immunoSEQ multiplex PCR, and TCRdb holds only the in-frame ones, with some missing. There are approximately 91,000 clones in the sample; 60% to 80% occur only once, and roughly 1.2% lies in the top ten. Healthy bone marrow donors formed the donor group. Specimen: PBMCs. The rearrangement joins TRBV6-1 to TRBJ2-7; TRBD1 matches 7 bases. This TCR derives from a female donor in good health and CMV-seronegative. CDR3 nucleotide sequence: TGTGCCAGCAGTGATCGCTGGCAGGGGGCCTACGAGCAGTACTTC. Protein: CASSDRWQGAYEQYF.